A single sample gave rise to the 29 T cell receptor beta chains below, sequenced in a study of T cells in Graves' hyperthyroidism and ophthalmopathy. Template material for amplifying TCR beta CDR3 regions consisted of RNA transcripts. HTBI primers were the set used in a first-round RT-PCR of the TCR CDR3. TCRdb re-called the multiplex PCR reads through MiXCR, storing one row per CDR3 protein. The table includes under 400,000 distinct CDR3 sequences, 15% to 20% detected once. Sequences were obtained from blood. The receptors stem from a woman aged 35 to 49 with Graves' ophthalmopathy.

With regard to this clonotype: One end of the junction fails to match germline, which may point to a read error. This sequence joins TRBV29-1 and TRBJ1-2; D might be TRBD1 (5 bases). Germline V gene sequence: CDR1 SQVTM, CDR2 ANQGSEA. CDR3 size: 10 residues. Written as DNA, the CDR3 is TGCATCGTTGATTCACAGGAGTACATCTTC. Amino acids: CIVDSQEYIF.

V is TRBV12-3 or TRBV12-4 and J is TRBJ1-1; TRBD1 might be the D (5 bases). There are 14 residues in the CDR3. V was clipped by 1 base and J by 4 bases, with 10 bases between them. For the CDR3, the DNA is TGTGCCAGCAGTTTAGTGGGGGTCCCCACTGAAGCTTTCTTT. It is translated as CASSLVGVPTEAFF.

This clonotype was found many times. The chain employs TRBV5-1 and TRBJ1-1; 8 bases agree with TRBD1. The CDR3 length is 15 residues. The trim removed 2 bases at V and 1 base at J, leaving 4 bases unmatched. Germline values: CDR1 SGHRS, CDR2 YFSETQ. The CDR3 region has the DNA TGCGCCAGCAGCTTTAGACAGGGGTCGAACACTGAAGCTTTCTTT. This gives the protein CASSFRQGSNTEAFF.

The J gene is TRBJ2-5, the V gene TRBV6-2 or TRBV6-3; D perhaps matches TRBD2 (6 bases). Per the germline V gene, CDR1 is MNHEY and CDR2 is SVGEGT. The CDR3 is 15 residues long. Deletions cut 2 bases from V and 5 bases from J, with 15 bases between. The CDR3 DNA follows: TGTGCCAGCAGTTACCGAGGAGGGGCCATGGAGACCCAGTACTTC. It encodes CASSYRGGAMETQYF.

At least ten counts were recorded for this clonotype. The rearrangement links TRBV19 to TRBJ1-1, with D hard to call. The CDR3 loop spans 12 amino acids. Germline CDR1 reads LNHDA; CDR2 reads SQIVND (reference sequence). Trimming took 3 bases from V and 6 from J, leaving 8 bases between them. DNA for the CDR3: TGTGCCAGTAGTATCAGTTCCGCTGAAGCTTTCTTT. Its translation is CASSISSAEAFF.

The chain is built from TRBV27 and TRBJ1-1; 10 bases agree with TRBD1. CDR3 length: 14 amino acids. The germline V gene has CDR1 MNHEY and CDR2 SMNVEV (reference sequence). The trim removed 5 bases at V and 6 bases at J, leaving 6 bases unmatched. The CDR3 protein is CASSPGQGFAEAFF. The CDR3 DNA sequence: TGTGCCAGCAGTCCGGGACAGGGGTTCGCTGAAGCTTTCTTT.

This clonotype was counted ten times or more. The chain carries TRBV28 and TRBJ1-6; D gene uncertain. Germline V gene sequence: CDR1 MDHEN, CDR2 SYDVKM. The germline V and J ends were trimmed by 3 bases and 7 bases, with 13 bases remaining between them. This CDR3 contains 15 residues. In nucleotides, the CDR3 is TGTGCCAGCAGTTTCTTCGCTCTCAGAAATTCACCCCTCCACTTT. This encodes CASSFFALRNSPLHF.

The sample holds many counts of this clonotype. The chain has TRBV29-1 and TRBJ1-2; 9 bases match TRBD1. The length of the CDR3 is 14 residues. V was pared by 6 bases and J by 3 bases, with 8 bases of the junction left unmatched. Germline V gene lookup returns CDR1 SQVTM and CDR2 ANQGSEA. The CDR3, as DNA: TGCAGCGTGGATACGACAGGGGGGGACTATGGCTACACCTTC. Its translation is CSVDTTGGDYGYTF.

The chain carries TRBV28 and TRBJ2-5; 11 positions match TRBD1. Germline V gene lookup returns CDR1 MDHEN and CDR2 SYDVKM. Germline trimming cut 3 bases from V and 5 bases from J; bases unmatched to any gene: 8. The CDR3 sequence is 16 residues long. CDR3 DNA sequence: TGTGCCAGCAGTTTCCTCGGACAGGGGGCGAGGGAGACCCAGTACTTC. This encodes CASSFLGQGARETQYF.

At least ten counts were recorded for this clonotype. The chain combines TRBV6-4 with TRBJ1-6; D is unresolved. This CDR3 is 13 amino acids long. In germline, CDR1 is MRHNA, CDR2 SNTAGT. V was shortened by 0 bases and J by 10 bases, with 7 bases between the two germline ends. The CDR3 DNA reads TGTGCCAGCAGTGACTCAGGGAGGTCACCCCTCCACTTT. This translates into CASSDSGRSPLHF.

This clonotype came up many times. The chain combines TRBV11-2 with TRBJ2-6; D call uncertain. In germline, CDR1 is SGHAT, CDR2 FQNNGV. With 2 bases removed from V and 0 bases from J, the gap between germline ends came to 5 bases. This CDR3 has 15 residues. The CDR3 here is CASSLRSSGANVLTF. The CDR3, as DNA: TGTGCCAGCAGCTTACGATCCTCTGGGGCCAACGTCCTGACTTTC. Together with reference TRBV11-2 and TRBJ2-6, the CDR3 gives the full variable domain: EAGVAQSPRYKIIEKRQSVAFWCNPISGHATLYWYQQILGQGPKLLIQFQNNGVVDDSQLPKDRFSAERLKGVDSTLKIQPAKLEDSAVYLCASSLRSSGANVLTFGAGSRLTVL.

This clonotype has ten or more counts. CDR3 region: CSAASGTTYEQYF. The CDR3 nucleotides are TGCAGTGCGGCTTCGGGGACGACCTACGAGCAGTACTTC. This rearrangement joins TRBV20-1 to TRBJ2-7; the D call may be TRBD1 or TRBD2 (5 bases each). This CDR3 spans 13 amino acids. Germline V CDR1 and CDR2: DFQATT, SNEGSKA (reference sequence). Trimming left V 6 bases short and J 2 bases short, with 14 bases between.

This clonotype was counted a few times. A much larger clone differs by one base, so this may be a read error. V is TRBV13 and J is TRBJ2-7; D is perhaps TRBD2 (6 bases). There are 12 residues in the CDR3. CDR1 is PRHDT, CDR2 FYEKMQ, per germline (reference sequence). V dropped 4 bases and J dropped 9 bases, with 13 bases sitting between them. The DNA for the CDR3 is TGTGCCAGCAGCTCGGGCGGGATAAGGCAGTACTTC. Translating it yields CASSSGGIRQYF.

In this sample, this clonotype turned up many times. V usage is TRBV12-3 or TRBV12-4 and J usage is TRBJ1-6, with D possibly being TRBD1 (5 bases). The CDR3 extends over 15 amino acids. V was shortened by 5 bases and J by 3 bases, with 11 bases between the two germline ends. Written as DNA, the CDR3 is TGTGCCAGCAGTGGGACCAGGGACTATAATTCACCCCTCCACTTT. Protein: CASSGTRDYNSPLHF.

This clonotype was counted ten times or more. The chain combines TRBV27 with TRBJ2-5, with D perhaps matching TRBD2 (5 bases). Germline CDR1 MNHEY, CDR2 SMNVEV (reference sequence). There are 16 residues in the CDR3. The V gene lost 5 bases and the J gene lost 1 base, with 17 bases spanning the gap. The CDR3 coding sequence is TGTGCCAGCAGTAGCGGCCAGAGAGTGGCCCAAGAGACCCAGTACTTC. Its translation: CASSSGQRVAQETQYF.

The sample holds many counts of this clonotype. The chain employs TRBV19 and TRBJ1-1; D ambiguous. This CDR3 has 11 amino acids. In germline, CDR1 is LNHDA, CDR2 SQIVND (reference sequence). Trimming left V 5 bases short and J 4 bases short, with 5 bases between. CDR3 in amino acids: CASSVSTEAFF. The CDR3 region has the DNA TGTGCCAGTAGTGTGAGCACTGAAGCTTTCTTT.

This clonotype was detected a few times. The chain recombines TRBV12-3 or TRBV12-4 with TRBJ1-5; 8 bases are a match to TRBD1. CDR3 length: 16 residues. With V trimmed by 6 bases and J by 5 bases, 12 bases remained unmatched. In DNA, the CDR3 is TGTGCCAGCAGCCCCACCAGGGGGCGAGTAGATCAGCCCCAGCATTTT. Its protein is CASSPTRGRVDQPQHF.

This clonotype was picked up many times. In DNA, the CDR3 is TGCAGCGTTGTAGTGTACCAAGAGACCCAGTACTTC. This codes for CSVVVYQETQYF. The chain joins TRBV29-1 to TRBJ2-5; D call uncertain. Germline assignment: CDR1 SQVTM and CDR2 ANQGSEA. V lost 4 bases, J lost 0 bases, and 6 bases lay in between. This CDR3 comprises 12 residues.

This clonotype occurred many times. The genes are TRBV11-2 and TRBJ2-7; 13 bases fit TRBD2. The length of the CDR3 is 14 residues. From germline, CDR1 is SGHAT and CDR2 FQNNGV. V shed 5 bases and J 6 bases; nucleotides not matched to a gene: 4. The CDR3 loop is CASSGLAGVGEQYF. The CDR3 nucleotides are TGTGCCAGCAGCGGACTAGCGGGAGTAGGCGAGCAGTACTTC. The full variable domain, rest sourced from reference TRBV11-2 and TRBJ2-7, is EAGVAQSPRYKIIEKRQSVAFWCNPISGHATLYWYQQILGQGPKLLIQFQNNGVVDDSQLPKDRFSAERLKGVDSTLKIQPAKLEDSAVYLCASSGLAGVGEQYFGPGTRLTVT.

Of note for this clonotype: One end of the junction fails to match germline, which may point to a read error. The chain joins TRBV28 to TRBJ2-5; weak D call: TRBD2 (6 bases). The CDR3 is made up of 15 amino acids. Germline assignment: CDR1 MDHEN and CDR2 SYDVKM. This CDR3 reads CAISGVAGGQETQYF. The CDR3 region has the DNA TGTGCCATCAGTGGGGTCGCCGGGGGCCAAGAGACCCAGTACTTC. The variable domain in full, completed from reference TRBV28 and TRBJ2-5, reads DVKVTQSSRYLVKRTGEKVFLECVQDMDHENMFWYRQDPGLGLRLIYFSYDVKMKEKGDIPEGYSVSREKKERFSLILESASTNQTSMYLCAISGVAGGQETQYFGPGTRLLVL.

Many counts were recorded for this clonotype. This CDR3 reads CTIPPSEALNTEAFF. The CDR3 DNA reads as TGCACCATCCCCCCCTCGGAAGCGTTGAACACTGAAGCTTTCTTT. The V gene is TRBV20-1, the J gene TRBJ1-1; D is undetermined. Germline CDR1 reads DFQATT; CDR2 reads SNEGSKA (reference sequence). This CDR3 is 15 amino acids long.

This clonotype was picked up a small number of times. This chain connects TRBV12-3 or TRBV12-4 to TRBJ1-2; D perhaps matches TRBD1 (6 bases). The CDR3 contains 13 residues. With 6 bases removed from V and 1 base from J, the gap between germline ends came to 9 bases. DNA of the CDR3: TGTGCCAGCAGGGGGGACAATAACTATGGCTACACCTTC. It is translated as CASRGDNNYGYTF.

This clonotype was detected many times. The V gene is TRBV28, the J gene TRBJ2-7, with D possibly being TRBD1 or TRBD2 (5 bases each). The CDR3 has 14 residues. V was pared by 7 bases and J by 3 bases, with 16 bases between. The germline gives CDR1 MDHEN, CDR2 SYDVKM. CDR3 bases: TGTGCCAGCACTGAAAGGGACGGGAACTACGAGCAGTACTTC. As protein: CASTERDGNYEQYF.

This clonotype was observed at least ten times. CDR3 nucleotide sequence: TGTGCCAGCAACCGGGACAGAGAAGTCGGGGAGCTGTTTTTT. Residues: CASNRDREVGELFF. The gene calls are TRBV7-2 and TRBJ2-2; 7 nucleotides agree with TRBD1. V lost 7 bases to trimming and J lost 7 bases; unmatched junction nucleotides: 9. The CDR3 contains 14 residues. Germline values: CDR1 SGHTA, CDR2 FQGNSA. Full variable domain (outside the CDR3, taken from reference TRBV7-2 and TRBJ2-2): GAGVSQSPSNKVTEKGKDVELRCDPISGHTALYWYRQSLGQGLEFLIYFQGNSAPDKSGLPSDRFSAERTGGSVSTLTIQRTQQEDSAVYLCASNRDREVGELFFGEGSRLTVL.

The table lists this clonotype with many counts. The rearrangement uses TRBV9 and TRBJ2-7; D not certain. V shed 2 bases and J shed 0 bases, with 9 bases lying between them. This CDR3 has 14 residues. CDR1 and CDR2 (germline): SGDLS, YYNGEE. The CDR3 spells CASSVGSSSYEQYF. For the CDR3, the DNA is TGTGCCAGCAGCGTGGGTTCCAGCTCCTACGAGCAGTACTTC.

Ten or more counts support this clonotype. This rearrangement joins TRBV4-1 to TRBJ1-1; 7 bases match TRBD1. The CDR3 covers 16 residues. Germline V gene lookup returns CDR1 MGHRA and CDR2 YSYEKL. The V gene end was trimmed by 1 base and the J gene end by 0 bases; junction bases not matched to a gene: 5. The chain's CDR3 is CASSQGAGQMNTEAFF. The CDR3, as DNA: TGCGCCAGCAGCCAAGGTGCGGGACAGATGAACACTGAAGCTTTCTTT.

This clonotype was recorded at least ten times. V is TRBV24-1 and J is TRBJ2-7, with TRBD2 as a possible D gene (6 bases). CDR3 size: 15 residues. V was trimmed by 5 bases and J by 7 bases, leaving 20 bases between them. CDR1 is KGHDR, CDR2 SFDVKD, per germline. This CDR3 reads CATSVSGGSIGEQYF. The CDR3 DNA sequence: TGTGCCACCAGTGTATCCGGGGGTTCAATAGGGGAGCAGTACTTC.

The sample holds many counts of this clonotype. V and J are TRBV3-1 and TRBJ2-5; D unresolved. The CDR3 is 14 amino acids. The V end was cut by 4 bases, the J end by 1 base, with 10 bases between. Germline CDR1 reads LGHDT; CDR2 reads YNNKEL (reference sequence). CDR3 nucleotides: TGTGCCAGCAGCCCGAATCGACCCCAAGAGACCCAGTACTTC. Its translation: CASSPNRPQETQYF.

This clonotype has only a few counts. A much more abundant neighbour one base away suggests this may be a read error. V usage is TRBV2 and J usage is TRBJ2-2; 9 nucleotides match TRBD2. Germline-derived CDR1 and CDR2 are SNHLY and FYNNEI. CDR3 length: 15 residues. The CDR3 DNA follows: TGTGCCAGCAGTGAAGCGCCTAGCGGGATCGGGGGGCTGTTTTTT. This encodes CASSEAPSGIGGLFF.